This T cell receptor (beta chain) was identified in a study of identical twins. Addition of a universal primer site occurred through template switching, and cDNA carried unique molecular identifiers. TCRdb re-called the 5' RACE reads through MiXCR, storing one row per CDR3 protein. The sample yields under 250,000 distinct CDR3 sequences, 6% to 8% seen once. These data were also filed under a second study, of yellow fever vaccine responses in identical twins.

Specimen: CD8+ T cells sorted from blood. The origin of this receptor is a woman aged 18-29 years in good health.

The CDR3 spells CASSPDLVSPLHF. The CDR3 DNA sequence: TGTGCCAGCAGTCCCGATCTGGTCTCACCCCTCCACTTT. V usage is TRBV28 and J usage is TRBJ1-6, with D unclear. The CDR3 length is 13 residues. V was pared by 5 bases and J by 10 bases, with 12 bases between. CDR1 MDHEN and CDR2 SYDVKM come from the germline V gene. The entire variable domain, with the rest obtained from reference TRBV28 and TRBJ1-6, is as follows: DVKVTQSSRYLVKRTGEKVFLECVQDMDHENMFWYRQDPGLGLRLIYFSYDVKMKEKGDIPEGYSVSREKKERFSLILESASTNQTSMYLCASSPDLVSPLHFGNGTRLTVT.